Listed below are T cell receptor beta chains from one sample, sequenced in a study of identical twins. TCRdb reanalysed the 5' RACE reads using MiXCR and keeps one entry per CDR3 protein. The data contain 540,000 or so distinct CDR3 sequences, approximately 20% of them seen just once; the ten biggest clones take up 0.48%. This sample also belongs to another study, concerning yellow fever vaccine responses in identical twins.

Sequences were obtained from CD4+ T cells sorted from blood. These receptor sequences come from a woman aged 18 to 35 in good health. Both conserved end residues are part of each CDR3. Each record gives: CDR3 DNA, CDR3 protein, D gene, V gene, clone size, J gene. The D gene is left open where the match is weak. Where a row states a size, it is once, few, many or the class of an expanded clone; other rows omit it.

DNA: TGTGCCAGCAGGTCAGGGGGCGCGGCCTACGAGCAGTACTTC; CDR3: CASRSGGAAYEQYF; D: TRBD1; V: TRBV6-1; size: NA; J: TRBJ2-7
DNA: TGTGCCAGCGGCCGACTAGCGGAGAGCTCCTACGAGCAGTACTTC; CDR3: CASGRLAESSYEQYF; D: TRBD2; V: TRBV9; size: NA; J: TRBJ2-7
DNA: TGTGCCAGCAGCGGTACAGGGTCAGATACGCAGTATTTT; CDR3: CASSGTGSDTQYF; D: NA; V: TRBV7-3; size: few; J: TRBJ2-3
DNA: TGCGCCAGGAGCCCGGGGCCAGGGAGGGAAAACATTCAGTACTTC; CDR3: CARSPGPGRENIQYF; D: TRBD2; V: TRBV5-1; size: few; J: TRBJ2-4
DNA: TGCAGCGTTGAAGATGGTTCTAAGTTACAGTTCTTC; CDR3: CSVEDGSKLQFF; D: NA; V: TRBV29-1; size: NA; J: TRBJ2-1
DNA: TGTGCCAGCAGCTTATGGCAGGGAGGGGAAAAACTGTTTTTT; CDR3: CASSLWQGGEKLFF; D: NA; V: TRBV7-2; size: few; J: TRBJ1-4
DNA: TGTGCCAGCAGATTAACAGGGACGACTGAAGCTTTCTTT; CDR3: CASRLTGTTEAFF; D: NA; V: TRBV11-3; size: few; J: TRBJ1-1
DNA: TGTGCCACCGAGTTTGCGGGATCATCTAGCGGGAGTGGGTCAAATGAGCAGTTCTTC; CDR3: CATEFAGSSSGSGSNEQFF; D: TRBD2; V: TRBV6-5; size: few; J: TRBJ2-1
DNA: TGTGCCAGCAGCGGACTAGCGGGGGGGCATGAGCAGTTCTTC; CDR3: CASSGLAGGHEQFF; D: TRBD2; V: TRBV27; size: few; J: TRBJ2-1
DNA: TGTGCCAGCAGTTTTGAGGGACCCATATATTTT; CDR3: CASSFEGPIYF; D: NA; V: TRBV12-3/TRBV12-4; size: few; J: TRBJ1-3
DNA: TGTGCCAGCAGCCAAACGCCCGACAGTTACGATGAGCAGTTCTTC; CDR3: CASSQTPDSYDEQFF; D: NA; V: TRBV3-1; size: few; J: TRBJ2-1